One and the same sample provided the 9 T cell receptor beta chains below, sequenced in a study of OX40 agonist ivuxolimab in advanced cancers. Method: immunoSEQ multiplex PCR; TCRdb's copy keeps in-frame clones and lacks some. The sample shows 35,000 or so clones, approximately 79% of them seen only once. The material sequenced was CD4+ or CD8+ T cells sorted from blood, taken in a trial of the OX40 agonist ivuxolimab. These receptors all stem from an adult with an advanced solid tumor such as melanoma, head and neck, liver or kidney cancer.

In DNA form, the CDR3 reads TGTGCCAGCACCTTGTCGACAGGGGGACTCACCGGGGAGCTGTTTTTT. It translates to CASTLSTGGLTGELFF. The chain joins TRBV7-3 to TRBJ2-2; 9 positions match TRBD1. With V trimmed by 7 bases and J by 4 bases, 10 bases remained unmatched. The CDR3 consists of 16 residues. The germline CDR1 and CDR2 sequences are SGHTA and FQGTGA.

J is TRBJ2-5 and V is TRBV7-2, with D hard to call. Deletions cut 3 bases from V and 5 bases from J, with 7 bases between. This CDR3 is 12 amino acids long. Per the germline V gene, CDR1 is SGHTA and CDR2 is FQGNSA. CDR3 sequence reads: CASSFPGETQYF. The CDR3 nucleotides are TGTGCCAGCAGCTTTCCTGGGGAGACCCAGTACTTC.

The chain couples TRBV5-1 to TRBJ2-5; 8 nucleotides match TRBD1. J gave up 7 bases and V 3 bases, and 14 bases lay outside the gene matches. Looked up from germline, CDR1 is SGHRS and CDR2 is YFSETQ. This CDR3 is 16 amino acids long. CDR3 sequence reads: CASSWSSGQGQVTQYF. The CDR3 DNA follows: TGCGCCAGCAGCTGGTCCTCTGGACAGGGTCAGGTGACCCAGTACTTC. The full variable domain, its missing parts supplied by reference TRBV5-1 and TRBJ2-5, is KAGVTQTPRYLIKTRGQQVTLSCSPISGHRSVSWYQQTPGQGLQFLFEYFSETQRNKGNFPGRFSGRQFSNSRSEMNVSTLELGDSALYLCASSWSSGQGQVTQYFGPGTRLLVL.

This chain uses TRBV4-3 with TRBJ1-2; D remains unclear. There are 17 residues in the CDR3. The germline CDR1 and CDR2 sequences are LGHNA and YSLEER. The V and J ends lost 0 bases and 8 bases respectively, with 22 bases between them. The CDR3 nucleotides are TGCGCCAGCAGCCAAGAAGCAGGACCCGGGAGGTTGAGAGGCTACACCTTC. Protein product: CASSQEAGPGRLRGYTF.

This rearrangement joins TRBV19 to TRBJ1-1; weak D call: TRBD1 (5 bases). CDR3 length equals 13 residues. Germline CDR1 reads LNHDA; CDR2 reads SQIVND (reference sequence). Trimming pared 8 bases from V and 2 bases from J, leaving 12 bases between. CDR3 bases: TGTGCCAGTGAAGGGACGATAAACACTGAAGCTTTCTTT. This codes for CASEGTINTEAFF.

The CDR3 region has the DNA TGTGCCATCAGTGGAAGCGGGGGGACCGGGGAGCTGTTTTTT. It specifies CAISGSGGTGELFF. The rearrangement joins TRBV10-3 to TRBJ2-2; TRBD2 matches 9 bases. The CDR3 covers 14 residues. The V and J ends lost 4 bases and 5 bases, in that order; junction bases with no gene match: 2. CDR1 and CDR2 (germline): ENHRY, SYGVKD.

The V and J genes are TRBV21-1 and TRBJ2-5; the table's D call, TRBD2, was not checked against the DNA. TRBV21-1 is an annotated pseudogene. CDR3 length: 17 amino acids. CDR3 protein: CASSKGASAGGHETQYF. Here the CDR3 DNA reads TGTGCCAGCAGCAAAGGGGCGTCAGCGGGGGGGCATGAGACCCAGTACTTC.

Here the CDR3 reads CASKVVGGTGELFF. The CDR3 DNA reads TGCGCCAGCAAAGTGGTAGGGGGCACCGGGGAGCTGTTTTTT. V usage is TRBV4-3 and J usage is TRBJ2-2, with a weak D call TRBD1 (6 bases). This CDR3 contains 14 residues. Germline CDR1 and CDR2: LGHNA and YSLEER. The V gene lost 7 bases and the J gene lost 4 bases, with 13 bases spanning the gap.

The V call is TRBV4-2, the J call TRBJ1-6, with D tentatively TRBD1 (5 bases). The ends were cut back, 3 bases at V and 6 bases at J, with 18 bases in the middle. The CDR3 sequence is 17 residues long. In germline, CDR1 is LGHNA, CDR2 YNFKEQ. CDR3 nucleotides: TGTGCCAGCAGCCACCCTGGCGGGGGAGGTCGTAATTCACCCCTCCACTTT. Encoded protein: CASSHPGGGGRNSPLHF.